Sequencing of this T cell receptor (beta chain) was carried out in a study of T cells after yellow fever vaccination. MiXCR was run by TCRdb on the 5' RACE reads, yielding one entry per CDR3 protein. Here the sample spans 450,000 to 600,000 distinct CDR3 sequences, around a sixth being singletons. The table lists this clonotype with a few counts. The CDR3 is made up of 15 amino acids. CDR1 and CDR2 (germline): MNHNS, SASEGT. With 6 bases removed from V and 7 bases from J, the gap between germline ends came to 21 bases. The gene calls are TRBV6-1 and TRBJ1-2, with D possibly TRBD1 on 6 matching bases. The receptor's source is a man between 18 and 29 years old who received the YFV17D yellow fever vaccine. Sequencing was performed on PBMCs, taken about 5 days after the first yellow fever vaccination. CDR3 nucleotide sequence: TGTGCCAGCAGAACTTCTTTTGGACAGCGAAGTGGCTACACCTTC. Its translation is CASRTSFGQRSGYTF.